These 8 T cell receptor beta chains originate from one sample sequenced in a study of cytomegalovirus exposure and HLA in healthy donors. Primers included in the PCR were 60 Vbeta and 13 Jbeta primers. Measured with immunoSEQ multiplex PCR; TCRdb has only the in-frame clones, and not every one. The table includes 120,000 or so clones, 65% to 85% detected once. The specimen sequenced was PBMCs. The receptors derive from a woman in her 40s in good health and CMV-seropositive.

The V and J genes are TRBV14 and TRBJ2-7, with D unclear. Germline loops: CDR1 SGHDN, CDR2 FVKESK. The V end lost 2 bases, the J end lost 7 bases, and 12 bases lay between the germline ends. This CDR3 contains 13 residues. Written as DNA, the CDR3 is TGTGCCAGCAGCCAAACCACCCTAACGGAGCAGTACTTC. Its translation: CASSQTTLTEQYF.

The V call is TRBV2, the J call TRBJ1-3; 8 nucleotides agree with TRBD1. Germline V gene lookup returns CDR1 SNHLY and CDR2 FYNNEI. V lost 4 bases and J lost 3; bases outside the gene matches: 8. The CDR3 covers 16 residues. CDR3 protein: CASSVQGAPNGNTIYF. CDR3 nucleotides: TGTGCCAGCAGTGTTCAGGGGGCTCCTAATGGAAACACCATATATTTT. Looking up the rest from reference TRBV2 and TRBJ1-3 gives the full variable domain: EPEVTQTPSHQVTQMGQEVILRCVPISNHLYFYWYRQILGQKVEFLVSFYNNEISEKSEIFDDQFSVERPDGSNFTLKIRSTKLEDSAMYFCASSVQGAPNGNTIYFGEGSWLTVV.

This clone has just a few counts. This sequence joins TRBV28 and TRBJ2-7; the D gene is possibly TRBD1 (5 bases). This CDR3 is 14 amino acids long. The germline CDR1 and CDR2 sequences are MDHEN and SYDVKM. V lost 8 bases to trimming and J lost 5 bases, with 19 bases between them. CDR3 coding DNA: TGTGCCAGCGGGCGTTTCAACAGGATTAACGAGCAGTACTTC. This encodes CASGRFNRINEQYF.

J is TRBJ2-1 and V is TRBV7-9; 16 bases are a match to TRBD2. In germline, CDR1 is SEHNR, CDR2 FQNEAQ (reference sequence). The ends lost 2 bases at V and 6 bases at J; junction bases unmatched: 7. The CDR3 is made up of 18 amino acids. CDR3 residues: CASSLPGTSGRARNEQFF. CDR3 bases: TGTGCCAGCAGCTTACCTGGGACTAGCGGGAGGGCCCGCAATGAGCAGTTCTTC.

This chain connects TRBV19 to TRBJ2-1; 7 bases agree with TRBD2. The CDR3 contains 15 residues. With V trimmed by 1 base and J by 2 bases, 2 bases remained unmatched. The germline gives CDR1 LNHDA, CDR2 SQIVND (reference sequence). Here the CDR3 DNA reads TGTGCCAGTAGTATAGTTACTAGCGCCTACAATGAGCAGTTCTTC. Translation gives CASSIVTSAYNEQFF.

The V and J genes are TRBV19 and TRBJ1-4; 8 bases align to TRBD1. CDR3 length: 14 amino acids. The V gene's germline CDR1 is LNHDA and CDR2 SQIVND (reference sequence). Unmatched junction bases numbered 5, after V lost 5 bases and J lost 6 bases. CDR3 DNA: TGTGCCAGTAGTGTCAGGGGGCAGGATGAAAAACTGTTTTTT. Encoded protein: CASSVRGQDEKLFF. The whole variable domain, remainder taken from reference TRBV19 and TRBJ1-4, is DGGITQSPKYLFRKEGQNVTLSCEQNLNHDAMYWYRQDPGQGLRLIYYSQIVNDFQKGDIAEGYSVSREKKESFPLTVTSAQKNPTAFYLCASSVRGQDEKLFFGSGTQLSVL.

This clone was seen a handful of times. The chain carries TRBV11-1 and TRBJ2-7, with TRBD2 matching 8 bases. Germline loops: CDR1 SGHAT, CDR2 FQDESV (reference sequence). The J segment lost 5 bases and the V segment lost 4 bases, leaving 10 bases of the junction unmatched. CDR3 length: 15 amino acids. The CDR3 bases are TGTGCCAGCAGCTGGGGAAGCGGGAGAGGGGACGAGCAGTACTTC. Translating gives CASSWGSGRGDEQYF.

The V call is TRBV14, the J call TRBJ2-7, with no clear D. Germline CDR1 reads SGHDN; CDR2 reads FVKESK. Deletions cut 0 bases from V and 4 bases from J, with 4 bases between. This CDR3 contains 12 residues. In nucleotides, the CDR3 is TGTGCCAGCAGCCAAGATGCGTACGAGCAGTACTTC. Encoded protein: CASSQDAYEQYF.